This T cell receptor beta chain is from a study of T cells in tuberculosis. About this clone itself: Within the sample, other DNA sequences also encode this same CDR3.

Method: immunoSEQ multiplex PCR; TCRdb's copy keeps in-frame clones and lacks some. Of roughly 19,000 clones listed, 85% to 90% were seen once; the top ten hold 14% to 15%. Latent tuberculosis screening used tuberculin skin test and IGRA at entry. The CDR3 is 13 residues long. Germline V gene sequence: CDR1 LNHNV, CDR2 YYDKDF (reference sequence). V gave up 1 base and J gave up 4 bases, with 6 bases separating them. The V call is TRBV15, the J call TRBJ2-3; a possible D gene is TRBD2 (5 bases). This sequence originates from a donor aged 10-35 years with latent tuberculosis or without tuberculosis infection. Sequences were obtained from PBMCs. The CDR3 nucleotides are TGTGCCACCAGCAGAGTGGGAGCAGATACGCAGTATTTT. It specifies CATSRVGADTQYF.